This is a list of T cell receptor beta chains from one sample in a study of blood T cells in healthy people across ages. One entry per CDR3 protein, called by TCRdb with MiXCR from the 5' RACE reads. The sample yields 540,000 or so distinct CDR3 sequences, 27% seen once. The sequenced sample consisted of blood. The receptors come from a woman aged 70-85 years in good health. CDR3s include the opening cysteine and the closing phenylalanine or tryptophan. A D gene is named only where the DNA matches it firmly. Some rows have no size entry. The others give once, few or many, or a class for an expanded clone.

d_call clone_size j_call v_call cdr3_nt cdr3_aa
- - TRBJ2-7 TRBV3-1 TGTGCCAGCAGCCAAGGACTAGGGCAGTACGAGCAGTACTTC CASSQGLGQYEQYF
- many TRBJ2-5 TRBV7-9 TGTGCCAGCAGCCTAAGGATGGAGACCCAGTACTTC CASSLRMETQYF
- - TRBJ2-7 TRBV12-3/TRBV12-4 TGTGCCAGCAGGTCCGGGTCAGGCTACGAGCAGTACTTC CASRSGSGYEQYF
- few TRBJ2-1 TRBV18 TGTGCCAGCTCACCGCAAGGTGAGCAGTTCTTC CASSPQGEQFF
- - TRBJ2-3 TRBV7-9 TGTGCCAGCAGCTTAATTTTGGGGCGGTATTTT CASSLILGRYF
- few TRBJ2-5 TRBV20-1 TGCAGTGCCAACTCCCGTACGACTAGTCAAGAGACCCAGTACTTC CSANSRTTSQETQYF
- - TRBJ2-5 TRBV2 TGTGCCAGCAGCGCAGGAGTGCCCCAGTACTTC CASSAGVPQYF
TRBD2 - TRBJ2-3 TRBV9 TGTGCCAGCAGCGATAGCGGGAGCACAGATACGCAGTATTTT CASSDSGSTDTQYF
- - TRBJ2-5 TRBV18 TGTGCCAGCTCCACGGGAAGGGAAGAGACCCAGTACTTC CASSTGREETQYF
- few TRBJ1-4 TRBV6-5 TGTGCCAGCAGTTACTCTGGGGCGAATACTAATGAAAAACTGTTTTTT CASSYSGANTNEKLFF
- few TRBJ2-4 TRBV4-3 TGCGCCAGCAGCCAAGAACATGGGGGGCTTTACGCCACTCAGTACTTC CASSQEHGGLYATQYF
TRBD1 few TRBJ2-1 TRBV25-1 TGTGCCAGCAGGGGACAGGGGAAATATGAGCAGTTCTTC CASRGQGKYEQFF
TRBD2 - TRBJ2-1 TRBV6-1 TGTGCCAGCAGTGCTGATCCGGGGGGACGTAAGCACAATGGGCAGTTCTTC CASSADPGGRKHNGQFF
TRBD2 few TRBJ2-3 TRBV5-1 TGCGCCAGCAGCTTGAACCCTAGCGGCCCAGATACGCAGTATTTT CASSLNPSGPDTQYF
- few TRBJ2-1 TRBV6-5 TGTGCCAGCTGCCAGGTGCGGATGGGGGAGCAGTTCTTC CASCQVRMGEQFF
- - TRBJ1-1 TRBV25-1 TGTGCCAGCAGTGAAGGGCAGGGGAGAGGAGACACTGAAGCTTTCTTT CASSEGQGRGDTEAFF
TRBD1 - TRBJ1-4 TRBV20-1 TGCAGTGCTAGAGGAACGGGACAGGGGATGAATTCTATTGAAAAACTGTTTTTT CSARGTGQGMNSIEKLFF
TRBD2 few TRBJ2-1 TRBV27 TGTGCCAGCCGACTTCGGGGGGGTTCCTACAATGAGCAGTTCTTC CASRLRGGSYNEQFF
TRBD2 - TRBJ2-5 TRBV7-9 TGTGCCAGCAGCTTAGGCCTAGCGGGGCCCCAAGAGACCCAGTACTTC CASSLGLAGPQETQYF
- many TRBJ1-2 TRBV4-1 TGCGCCAGCAGCCAAGACAGGGGCAGGGGCTATGGCTACACCTTC CASSQDRGRGYGYTF
- - TRBJ2-5 TRBV7-6 TGTGCCAGCAGCTCCCGACACATCCAAGAGACCCAGTACTTC CASSSRHIQETQYF
- few TRBJ2-5 TRBV7-2 TGTGCCAGCAGCTTATCTCCCTTGACTGGCACCTTCCTAATCCAAGAGACCCAGTACTTC CASSLSPLTGTFLIQETQYF
- - TRBJ1-1 TRBV7-9 TGTGCCAGCGTCCCCGCCCGGCGGCCCAGGGACACTGAAGCTTTCTTT CASVPARRPRDTEAFF
- - TRBJ2-2 TRBV20-1 TGCAGTGCTAGCCGGGCCGGCAACACCGGGGAGCTGTTTTTT CSASRAGNTGELFF
- many TRBJ2-3 TRBV4-3 TGCGCCAGCAGCCAGTCCTACACAGATACGCAGTATTTT CASSQSYTDTQYF
TRBD1 - TRBJ1-4 TRBV5-1 TGCGCCAGCAGCTTGGACAGGGGATGGAAAAAACTGTTTTTT CASSLDRGWKKLFF
- few TRBJ1-1 TRBV6-2/TRBV6-3 TGTGCCAGCAGTCCCCTTCAGGAGGGAGGTGGCGGCACTGAAGCTTTCTTT CASSPLQEGGGGTEAFF
- - TRBJ2-5 TRBV6-5 TGTGCCAGCGGAGGGACGGGTGTTCTGTTGGAGACCCAGTACTTC CASGGTGVLLETQYF
TRBD2 - TRBJ2-3 TRBV5-1 TGCGCCAGCAGCTTGGCTAGCGGGGGGGCCACAGATACGCAGTATTTT CASSLASGGATDTQYF
TRBD2 - TRBJ2-3 TRBV7-2 TGTGCCAGCAGCTTATCTAGCGGGAGTGCAGATACGCAGTATTTT CASSLSSGSADTQYF
TRBD1 many TRBJ1-1 TRBV7-2 TGTGCCAGCAGTCCCCGACAGGGGAACACTGAAGCTTTCTTT CASSPRQGNTEAFF
- - TRBJ2-3 TRBV12-3/TRBV12-4 TGTGCCAGCACTCGCAGTCGGGATACGCAGTATTTT CASTRSRDTQYF
- - TRBJ2-1 TRBV14 TGTGCCAGCAGCCAAGAGAGGGGCCCGCAGTTCTTC CASSQERGPQFF
TRBD2 - TRBJ2-3 TRBV5-1 TGCGCCAGCAGCCCCCAGGCGACTAGCGGGGAAGGTGCGCAGTATTTT CASSPQATSGEGAQYF
- - TRBJ2-2 TRBV15 TGTGCCACCAGCTTGGACTTGACTCACACCGGGGAGCTGTTTTTT CATSLDLTHTGELFF
TRBD2 few TRBJ2-7 TRBV27 TGTGCCAGCAGTCCTAAGGCCCCGGGACTAGCGGGGGCCTACGAGCAGTACTTC CASSPKAPGLAGAYEQYF
- few TRBJ1-6 TRBV15 TGTGCCACCAGCAGAGATCCTAATTCACCCCTCCACTTT CATSRDPNSPLHF
- few TRBJ1-3 TRBV6-6 TGTGCCAGCGGGGGGATGGGGATCTCTGGAAACACCATATATTTT CASGGMGISGNTIYF